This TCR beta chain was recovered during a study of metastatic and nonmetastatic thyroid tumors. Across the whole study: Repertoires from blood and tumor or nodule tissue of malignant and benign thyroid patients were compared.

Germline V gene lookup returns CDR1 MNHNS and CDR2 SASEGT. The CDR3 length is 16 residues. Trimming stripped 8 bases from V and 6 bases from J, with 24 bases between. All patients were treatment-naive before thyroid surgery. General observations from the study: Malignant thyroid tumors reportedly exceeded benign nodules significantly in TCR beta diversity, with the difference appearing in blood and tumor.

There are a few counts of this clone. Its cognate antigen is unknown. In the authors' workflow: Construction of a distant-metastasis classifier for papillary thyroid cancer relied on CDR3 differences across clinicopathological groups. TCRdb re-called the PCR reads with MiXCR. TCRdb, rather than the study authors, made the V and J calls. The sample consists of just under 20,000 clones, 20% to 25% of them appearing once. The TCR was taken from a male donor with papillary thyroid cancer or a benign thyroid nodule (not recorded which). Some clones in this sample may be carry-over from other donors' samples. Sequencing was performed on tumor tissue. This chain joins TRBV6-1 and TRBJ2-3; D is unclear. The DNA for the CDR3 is TGTGCCAGCCCGAGGTGTCAGTGCGAAGTTTGGGATACGCAGTATTTT. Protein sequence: CASPRCQCEVWDTQYF.